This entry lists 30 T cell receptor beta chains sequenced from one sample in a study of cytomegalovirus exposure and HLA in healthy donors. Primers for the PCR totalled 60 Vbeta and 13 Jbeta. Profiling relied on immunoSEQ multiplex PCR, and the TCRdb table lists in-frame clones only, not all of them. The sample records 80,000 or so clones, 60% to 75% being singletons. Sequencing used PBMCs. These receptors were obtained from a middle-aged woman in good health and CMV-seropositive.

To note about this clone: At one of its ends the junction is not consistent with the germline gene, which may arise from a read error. The CDR3 loop reads CASSQADSFYGYPF. As DNA, the CDR3 is TGCGCCAGCAGCCAAGCGGACAGCTTCTATGGCTACCCCTTC. J is TRBJ1-2 and V is TRBV4-1; possibly TRBD1 for D (6 bases). The CDR3 has 14 residues. The germline CDR1 and CDR2 sequences are MGHRA and YSYEKL.

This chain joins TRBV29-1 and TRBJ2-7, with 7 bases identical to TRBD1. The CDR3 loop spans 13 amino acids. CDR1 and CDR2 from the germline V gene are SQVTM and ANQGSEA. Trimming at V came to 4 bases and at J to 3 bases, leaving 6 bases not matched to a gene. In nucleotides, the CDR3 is TGCAGCGTTGCCGGGACAGTCTTCTACGAGCAGTACTTC. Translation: CSVAGTVFYEQYF.

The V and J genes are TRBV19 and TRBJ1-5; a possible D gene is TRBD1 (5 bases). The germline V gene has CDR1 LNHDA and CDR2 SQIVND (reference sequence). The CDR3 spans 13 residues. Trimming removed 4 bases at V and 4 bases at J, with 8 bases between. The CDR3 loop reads CASSKTDNQPQHF. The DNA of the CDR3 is TGTGCCAGTAGTAAGACAGATAATCAGCCCCAGCATTTT.

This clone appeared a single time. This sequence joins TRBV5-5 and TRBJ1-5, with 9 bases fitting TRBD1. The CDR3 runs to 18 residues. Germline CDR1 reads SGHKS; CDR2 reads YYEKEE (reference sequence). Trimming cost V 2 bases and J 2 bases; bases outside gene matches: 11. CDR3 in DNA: TGTGCCAGCAGCTTTTCATCCTGGGACAGGGAGGGCAATCAGCCCCAGCATTTT. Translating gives CASSFSSWDREGNQPQHF.

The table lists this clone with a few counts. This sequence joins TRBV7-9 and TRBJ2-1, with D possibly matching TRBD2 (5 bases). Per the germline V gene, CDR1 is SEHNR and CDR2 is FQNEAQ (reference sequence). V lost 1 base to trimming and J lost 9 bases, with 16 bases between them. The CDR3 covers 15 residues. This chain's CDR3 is CASSLDRSARGEQFF. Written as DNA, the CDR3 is TGTGCCAGCAGCTTAGACAGATCAGCACGGGGTGAGCAGTTCTTC. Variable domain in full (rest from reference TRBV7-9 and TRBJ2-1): DTGVSQNPRHKITKRGQNVTFRCDPISEHNRLYWYRQTLGQGPEFLTYFQNEAQLEKSRLLSDRFSAERPKGSFSTLEIQRTEQGDSAMYLCASSLDRSARGEQFFGPGTRLTVL.

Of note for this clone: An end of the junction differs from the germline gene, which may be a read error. The CDR3 region has the DNA TGTGCTAGCAGCCCTAGATCATCTGGATCCGCCGCCGGGGAGCTGTTTTTT. Its translation is CASSPRSSGSAAGELFF. The chain links TRBV7-7 to TRBJ2-2; D is ambiguous. The germline V gene has CDR1 SSHAT and CDR2 FNYEAQ (reference sequence). The CDR3 runs to 17 residues.

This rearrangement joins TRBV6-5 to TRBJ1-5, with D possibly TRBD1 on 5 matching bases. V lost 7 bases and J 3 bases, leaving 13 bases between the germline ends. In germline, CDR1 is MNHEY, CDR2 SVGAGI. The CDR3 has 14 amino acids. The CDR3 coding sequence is TGTGCCAGCAAGACTCGACAGAACAATCAGCCCCAGCATTTT. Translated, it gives CASKTRQNNQPQHF.

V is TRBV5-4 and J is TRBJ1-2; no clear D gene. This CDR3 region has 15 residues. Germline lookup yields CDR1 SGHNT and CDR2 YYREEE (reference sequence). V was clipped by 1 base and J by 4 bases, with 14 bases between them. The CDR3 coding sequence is TGTGCCAGCAGCTTGTCGCTAGGCACCCCCTATGGCTACACCTTC. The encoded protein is CASSLSLGTPYGYTF.

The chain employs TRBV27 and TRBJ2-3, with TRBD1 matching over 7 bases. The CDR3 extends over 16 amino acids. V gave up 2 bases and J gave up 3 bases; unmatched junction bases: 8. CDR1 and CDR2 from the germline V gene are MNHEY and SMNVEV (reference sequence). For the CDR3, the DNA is TGTGCCAGCAGTTTAAACAGGGACAGAGGTACAGATACGCAGTATTTT. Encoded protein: CASSLNRDRGTDTQYF.

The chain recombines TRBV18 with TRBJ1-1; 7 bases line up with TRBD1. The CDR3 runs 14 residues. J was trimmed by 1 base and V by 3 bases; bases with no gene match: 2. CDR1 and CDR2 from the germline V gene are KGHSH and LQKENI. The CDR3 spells CASSPGQTNTEAFF. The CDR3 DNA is TGTGCCAGCTCACCGGGACAGACGAACACTGAAGCTTTCTTT. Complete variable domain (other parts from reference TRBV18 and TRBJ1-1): NAGVMQNPRHLVRRRGQEARLRCSPMKGHSHVYWYRQLPEEGLKFMVYLQKENIIDESGMPKERFSAEFPKEGPSILRIQQVVRGDSAAYFCASSPGQTNTEAFFGQGTRLTVV.

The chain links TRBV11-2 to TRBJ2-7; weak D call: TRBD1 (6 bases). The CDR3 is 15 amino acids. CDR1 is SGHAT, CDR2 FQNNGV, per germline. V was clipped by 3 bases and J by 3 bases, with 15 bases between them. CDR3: CASSLHEGQLYEQYF. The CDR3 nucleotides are TGTGCCAGCAGCTTGCACGAAGGACAGCTCTACGAGCAGTACTTC.

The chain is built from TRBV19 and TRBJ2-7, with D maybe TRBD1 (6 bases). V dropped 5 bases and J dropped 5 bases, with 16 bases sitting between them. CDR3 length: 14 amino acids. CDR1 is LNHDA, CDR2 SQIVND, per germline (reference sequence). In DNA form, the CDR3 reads TGTGCCAGTAGTTACGGGACAAGGGTGAACGAGCAGTACTTC. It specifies CASSYGTRVNEQYF.

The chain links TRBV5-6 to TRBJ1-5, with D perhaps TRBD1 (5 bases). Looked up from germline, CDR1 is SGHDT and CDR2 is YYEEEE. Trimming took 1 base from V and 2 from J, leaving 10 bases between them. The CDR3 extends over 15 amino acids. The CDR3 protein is CASSLKGFGNQPQHF. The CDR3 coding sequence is TGTGCCAGCAGCTTGAAGGGGTTTGGCAATCAGCCCCAGCATTTT.

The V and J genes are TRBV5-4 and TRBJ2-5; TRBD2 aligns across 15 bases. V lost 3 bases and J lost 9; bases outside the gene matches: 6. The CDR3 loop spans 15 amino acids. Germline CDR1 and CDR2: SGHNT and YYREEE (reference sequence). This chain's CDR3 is CASSSGLAGGGAQYF. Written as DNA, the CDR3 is TGTGCCAGCAGCTCAGGACTAGCGGGAGGGGGGGCCCAGTACTTC.

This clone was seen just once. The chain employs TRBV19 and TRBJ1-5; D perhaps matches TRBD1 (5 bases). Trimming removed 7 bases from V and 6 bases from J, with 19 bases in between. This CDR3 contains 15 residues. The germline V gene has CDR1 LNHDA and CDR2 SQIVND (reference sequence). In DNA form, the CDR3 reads TGTGCCAGTACCCTGATCGGGGGTGGGAGTCAGCCCCAGCATTTT. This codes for CASTLIGGGSQPQHF. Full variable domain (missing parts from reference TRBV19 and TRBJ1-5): DGGITQSPKYLFRKEGQNVTLSCEQNLNHDAMYWYRQDPGQGLRLIYYSQIVNDFQKGDIAEGYSVSREKKESFPLTVTSAQKNPTAFYLCASTLIGGGSQPQHFGDGTRLSIL.

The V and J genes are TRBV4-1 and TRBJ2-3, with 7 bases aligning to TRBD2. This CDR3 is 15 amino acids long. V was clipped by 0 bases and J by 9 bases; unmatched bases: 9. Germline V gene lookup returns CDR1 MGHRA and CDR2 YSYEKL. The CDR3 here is CASSQDVGGFRTQYF. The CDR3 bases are TGCGCCAGCAGCCAAGACGTCGGGGGGTTTCGGACGCAGTATTTT.

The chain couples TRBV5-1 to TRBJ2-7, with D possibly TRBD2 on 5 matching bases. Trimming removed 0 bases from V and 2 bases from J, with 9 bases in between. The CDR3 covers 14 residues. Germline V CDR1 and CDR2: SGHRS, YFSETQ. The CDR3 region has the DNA TGCGCCAGCAGCTTGGCCGGGATGGCCTACGAGCAGTACTTC. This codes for CASSLAGMAYEQYF.

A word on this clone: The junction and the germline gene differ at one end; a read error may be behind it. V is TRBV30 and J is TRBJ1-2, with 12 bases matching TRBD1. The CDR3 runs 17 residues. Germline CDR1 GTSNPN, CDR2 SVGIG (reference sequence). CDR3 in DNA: TGTGCCTGGAGTGGGGACAGGGGGCTCGTCACTAACTATGGCTACCCCTTC. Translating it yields CAWSGDRGLVTNYGYPF.

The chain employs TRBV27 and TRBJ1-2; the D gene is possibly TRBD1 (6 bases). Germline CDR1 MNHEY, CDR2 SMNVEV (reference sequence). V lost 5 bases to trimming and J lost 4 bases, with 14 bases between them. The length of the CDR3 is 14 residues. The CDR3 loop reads CASSAGTNIYGYTF. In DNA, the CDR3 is TGTGCCAGCAGTGCCGGGACAAACATCTATGGCTACACCTTC.

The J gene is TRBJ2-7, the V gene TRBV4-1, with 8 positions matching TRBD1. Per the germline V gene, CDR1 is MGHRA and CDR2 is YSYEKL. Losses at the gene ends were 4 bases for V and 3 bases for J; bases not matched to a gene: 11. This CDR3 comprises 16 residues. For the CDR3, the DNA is TGCGCCAGCAGCCCACCAGGGGGCCCTGGGAACTACGAGCAGTACTTC. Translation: CASSPPGGPGNYEQYF.

CDR3 protein: CASSRPGTVNEKLFF. CDR3 DNA sequence: TGTGCCAGCAGCCGGCCCGGGACAGTGAATGAAAAACTGTTTTTT. This sequence joins TRBV16 and TRBJ1-4; the match to TRBD1 covers 7 bases. V gave up 4 bases and J gave up 5 bases; unmatched junction bases: 7. Germline V lookup: CDR1 KGHSY, CDR2 FQNENV. This CDR3 region has 15 residues. Using reference TRBV16 and TRBJ1-4 for the parts outside the CDR3, the full variable domain is GEEVAQTPKHLVRGEGQKAKLYCAPIKGHSYVFWYQQVLKNEFKFLISFQNENVFDETGMPKERFSAKCLPNSPCSLEIQATKLEDSAVYFCASSRPGTVNEKLFFGSGTQLSVL.

The DNA for the CDR3 is TGCGCCAGCAGCCGAGGGACTAGCGGGGGGCGGGGCTCCTACAATGAGCAGTTCTTC. This encodes CASSRGTSGGRGSYNEQFF. V and J are TRBV4-3 and TRBJ2-1, with 15 bases aligning to TRBD2. Germline lookup yields CDR1 LGHNA and CDR2 YSLEER. The CDR3 runs to 19 residues. J gave up 0 bases and V 4 bases, and 7 bases lay outside the gene matches.

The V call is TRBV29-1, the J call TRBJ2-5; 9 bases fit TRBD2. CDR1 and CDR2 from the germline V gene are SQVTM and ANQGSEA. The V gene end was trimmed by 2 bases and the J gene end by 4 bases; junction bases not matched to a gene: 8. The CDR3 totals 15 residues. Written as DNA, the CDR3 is TGCAGCGTTGAATCGGGCGGGGGGGCCGGAGAGACCCAGTACTTC. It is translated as CSVESGGGAGETQYF.

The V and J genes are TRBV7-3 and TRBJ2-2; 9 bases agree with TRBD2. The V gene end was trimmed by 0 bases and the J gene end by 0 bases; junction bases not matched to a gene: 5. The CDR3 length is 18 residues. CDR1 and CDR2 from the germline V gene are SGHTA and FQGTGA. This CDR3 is CASSLTVAGATNTGELFF. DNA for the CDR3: TGTGCCAGCAGCTTAACAGTAGCGGGGGCGACGAACACCGGGGAGCTGTTTTTT.

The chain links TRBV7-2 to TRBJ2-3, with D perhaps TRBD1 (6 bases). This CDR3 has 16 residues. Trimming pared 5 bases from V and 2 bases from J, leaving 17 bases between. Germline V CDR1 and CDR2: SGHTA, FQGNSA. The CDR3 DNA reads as TGTGCCAGCAGCGGTATGTGGACAGCTTCCACAGATACGCAGTATTTT. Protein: CASSGMWTASTDTQYF.

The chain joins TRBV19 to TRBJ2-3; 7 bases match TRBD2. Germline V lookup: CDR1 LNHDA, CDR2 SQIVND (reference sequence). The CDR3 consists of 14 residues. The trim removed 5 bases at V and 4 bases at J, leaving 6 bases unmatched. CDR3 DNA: TGTGCCAGTAGTCGGGCGGGAGCAGCAGATACGCAGTATTTT. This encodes CASSRAGAADTQYF.

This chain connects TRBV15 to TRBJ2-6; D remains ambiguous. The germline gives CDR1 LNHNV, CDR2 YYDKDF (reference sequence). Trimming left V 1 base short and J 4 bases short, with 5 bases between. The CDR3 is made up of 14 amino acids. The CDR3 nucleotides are TGTGCCACCAGCAGAGCCTCCGGGGCCAACGTCCTGACTTTC. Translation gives CATSRASGANVLTF.

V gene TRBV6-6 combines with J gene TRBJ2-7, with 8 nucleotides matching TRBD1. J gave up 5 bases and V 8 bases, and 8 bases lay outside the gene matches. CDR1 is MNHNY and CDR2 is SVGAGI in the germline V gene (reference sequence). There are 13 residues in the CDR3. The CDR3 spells CASATGVSHEQYF. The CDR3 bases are TGTGCCAGCGCGACAGGGGTAAGCCACGAGCAGTACTTC.

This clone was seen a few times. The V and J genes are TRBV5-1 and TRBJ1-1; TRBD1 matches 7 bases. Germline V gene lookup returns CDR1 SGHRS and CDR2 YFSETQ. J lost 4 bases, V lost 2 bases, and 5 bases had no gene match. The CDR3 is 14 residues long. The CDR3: CASSFRQGGTEAFF. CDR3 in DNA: TGCGCCAGCAGCTTTCGACAGGGAGGCACTGAAGCTTTCTTT.

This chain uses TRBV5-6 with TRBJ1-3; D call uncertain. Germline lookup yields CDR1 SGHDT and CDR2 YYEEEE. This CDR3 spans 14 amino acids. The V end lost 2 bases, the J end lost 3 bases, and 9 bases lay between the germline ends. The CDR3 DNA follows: TGTGCCAGCAGCTTCTATTCCTATGGAAACACCATATATTTT. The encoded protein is CASSFYSYGNTIYF. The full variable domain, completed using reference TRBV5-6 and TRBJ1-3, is DAGVTQSPTHLIKTRGQQVTLRCSPKSGHDTVSWYQQALGQGPQFIFQYYEEEERQRGNFPDRFSGHQFPNYSSELNVNALLLGDSALYLCASSFYSYGNTIYFGEGSWLTVV.